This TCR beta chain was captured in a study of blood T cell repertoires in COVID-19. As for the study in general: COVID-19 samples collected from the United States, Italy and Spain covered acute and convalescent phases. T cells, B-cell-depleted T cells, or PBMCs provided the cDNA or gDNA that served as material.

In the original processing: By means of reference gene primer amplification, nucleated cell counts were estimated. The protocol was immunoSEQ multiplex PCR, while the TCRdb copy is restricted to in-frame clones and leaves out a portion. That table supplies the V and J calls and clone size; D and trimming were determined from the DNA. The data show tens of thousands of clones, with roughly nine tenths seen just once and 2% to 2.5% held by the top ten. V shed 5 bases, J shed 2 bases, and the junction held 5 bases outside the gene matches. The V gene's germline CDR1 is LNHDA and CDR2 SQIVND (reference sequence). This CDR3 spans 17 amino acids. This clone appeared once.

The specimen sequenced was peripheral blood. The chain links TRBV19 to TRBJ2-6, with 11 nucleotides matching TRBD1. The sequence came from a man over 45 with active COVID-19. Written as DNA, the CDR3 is TGTGCCAGTAGTGGGACAGGGGGAAGTGCTGGGGCCAACGTCCTGACTTTC. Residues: CASSGTGGSAGANVLTF.